One and the same sample provided the 8 T cell receptor beta chains below, sequenced in a study of cytomegalovirus exposure and HLA in healthy donors. PCR was performed using 60 Vbeta and 13 Jbeta primers. Repertoires were generated with immunoSEQ multiplex PCR, while TCRdb's copy carries only in-frame clones and drops some. Among 70,000 to 95,000 clones listed, 80% were seen once. Sequenced sample: PBMCs. The receptors stem from a man aged 18 to 29 in good health and CMV-seronegative.

This clone was counted only a few times. The chain is built from TRBV5-5 and TRBJ2-1, with 8 bases aligning to TRBD2. This CDR3 has 16 residues. The V gene end was trimmed by 4 bases and the J gene end by 10 bases; junction bases not matched to a gene: 16. The germline gives CDR1 SGHKS, CDR2 YYEKEE (reference sequence). The CDR3 coding sequence is TGTGCCAGCAGCGGGGGAAGTGCGGGGGGAACCCACGAGCAGTTCTTC. It is translated as CASSGGSAGGTHEQFF.

This clone has a single count. The V gene is TRBV11-2, the J gene TRBJ1-3; 9 bases map to TRBD1. The CDR3 runs to 14 residues. Germline-derived CDR1 and CDR2 are SGHAT and FQNNGV. The V gene end was trimmed by 4 bases and the J gene end by 2 bases; junction bases not matched to a gene: 0. The CDR3 region is CASSYRGPGNTIYF. DNA of the CDR3: TGTGCCAGCAGCTACAGGGGGCCTGGAAACACCATATATTTT.

The V call is TRBV7-2, the J call TRBJ2-7; TRBD2 agrees at 7 bases. This CDR3 has 16 residues. Germline assignment: CDR1 SGHTA and CDR2 FQGNSA. Trimming at V came to 6 bases and at J to 3 bases, leaving 14 bases not matched to a gene. The DNA for the CDR3 is TGTGCCAGCAGTCGAACCGGGACTAACAAGAACTACGAGCAGTACTTC. Protein sequence: CASSRTGTNKNYEQYF. The full variable domain, with the rest looked up from reference TRBV7-2 and TRBJ2-7, is GAGVSQSPSNKVTEKGKDVELRCDPISGHTALYWYRQSLGQGLEFLIYFQGNSAPDKSGLPSDRFSAERTGGSVSTLTIQRTQQEDSAVYLCASSRTGTNKNYEQYFGPGTRLTVT.

V usage is TRBV5-1 and J usage is TRBJ1-6, with a weak D call TRBD1 (6 bases). V shed 1 base and J shed 14 bases, with 22 bases lying between them. Germline lookup yields CDR1 SGHRS and CDR2 YFSETQ. The CDR3 contains 16 residues. CDR3 amino acids: CASSLTSPDRRSSLHF. The CDR3 DNA follows: TGCGCCAGCAGCTTGACCAGCCCGGACAGACGCTCATCCCTCCACTTT.

This clone showed up just once. The gene calls are TRBV11-2 and TRBJ1-5; maybe TRBD1 (5 bases). The V end was cut by 5 bases, the J end by 3 bases, with 8 bases between. Germline V gene sequence: CDR1 SGHAT, CDR2 FQNNGV. This CDR3 region has 13 residues. The CDR3 reads CASSGHLNQPQHF. CDR3 sequence (DNA): TGTGCCAGCAGCGGACACCTCAATCAGCCCCAGCATTTT.

This clone was counted a few times. V usage is TRBV18 and J usage is TRBJ1-2; D gene unclear. The CDR3 runs 13 residues. V was trimmed by 2 bases and J by 6 bases, leaving 10 bases between them. Germline values: CDR1 KGHSH, CDR2 LQKENI. CDR3 protein: CASSPSRYDGYTF. CDR3 sequence (DNA): TGTGCCAGCTCACCAAGCCGTTATGATGGCTACACCTTC. The entire variable domain, with the rest obtained from reference TRBV18 and TRBJ1-2, is as follows: NAGVMQNPRHLVRRRGQEARLRCSPMKGHSHVYWYRQLPEEGLKFMVYLQKENIIDESGMPKERFSAEFPKEGPSILRIQQVVRGDSAAYFCASSPSRYDGYTFGSGTRLTVV.

CDR3 sequence: CASSPSGGSSYEQYF. The CDR3 DNA reads TGCGCCAGCAGCCCGAGCGGGGGTAGCTCCTACGAGCAGTACTTC. The chain links TRBV5-1 to TRBJ2-7; 8 bases match TRBD2. V shed 4 bases, J shed 0 bases, and the junction held 6 bases outside the gene matches. Looked up from germline, CDR1 is SGHRS and CDR2 is YFSETQ. The CDR3 runs to 15 residues.

The genes are TRBV6-4 and TRBJ2-3, with 10 bases aligning to TRBD2. Losses at the gene ends were 8 bases for V and 0 bases for J; bases not matched to a gene: 5. Germline lookup yields CDR1 MRHNA and CDR2 SNTAGT. This CDR3 has 15 amino acids. The CDR3 DNA sequence: TGTGCCAGCGCCCTACTAGCGGGGAGCACAGATACGCAGTATTTT. Encoded protein: CASALLAGSTDTQYF.